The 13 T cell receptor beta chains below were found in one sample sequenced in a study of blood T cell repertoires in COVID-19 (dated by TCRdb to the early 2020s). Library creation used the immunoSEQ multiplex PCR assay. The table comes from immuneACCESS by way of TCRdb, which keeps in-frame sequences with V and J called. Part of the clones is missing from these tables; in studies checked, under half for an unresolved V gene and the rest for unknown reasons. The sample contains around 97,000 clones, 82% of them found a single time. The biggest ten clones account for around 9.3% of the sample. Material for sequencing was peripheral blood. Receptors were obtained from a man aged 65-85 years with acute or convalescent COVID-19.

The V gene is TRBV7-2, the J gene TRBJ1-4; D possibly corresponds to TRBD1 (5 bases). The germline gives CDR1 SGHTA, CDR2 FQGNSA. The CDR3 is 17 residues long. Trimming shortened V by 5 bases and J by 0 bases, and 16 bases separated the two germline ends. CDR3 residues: CASSQTRQTTTNEKLFF. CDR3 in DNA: TGTGCCAGCAGCCAAACGAGACAGACAACAACTAATGAAAAACTGTTTTTT.

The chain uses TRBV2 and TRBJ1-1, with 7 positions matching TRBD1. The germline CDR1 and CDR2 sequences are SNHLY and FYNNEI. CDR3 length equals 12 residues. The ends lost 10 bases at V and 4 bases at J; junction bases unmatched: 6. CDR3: CATMTGPTEAFF. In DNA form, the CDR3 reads TGTGCCACCATGACAGGGCCCACTGAAGCTTTCTTT.

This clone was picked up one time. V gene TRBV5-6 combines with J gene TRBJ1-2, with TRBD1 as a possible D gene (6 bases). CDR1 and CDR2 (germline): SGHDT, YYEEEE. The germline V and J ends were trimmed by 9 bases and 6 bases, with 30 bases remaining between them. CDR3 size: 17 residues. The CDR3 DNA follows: TGTGCCACTGCGCTGGCCCCATCCCGGACAGCTACCAATGGCTACACCTTC. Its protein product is CATALAPSRTATNGYTF.

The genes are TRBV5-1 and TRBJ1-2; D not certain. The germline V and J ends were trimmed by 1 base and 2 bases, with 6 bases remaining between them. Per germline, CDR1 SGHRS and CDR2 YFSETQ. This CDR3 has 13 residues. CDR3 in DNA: TGCGCCAGCAGCTTGCGTGAGAACTATGGCTACACCTTC. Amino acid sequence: CASSLRENYGYTF. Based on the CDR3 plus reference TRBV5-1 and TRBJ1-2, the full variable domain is KAGVTQTPRYLIKTRGQQVTLSCSPISGHRSVSWYQQTPGQGLQFLFEYFSETQRNKGNFPGRFSGRQFSNSRSEMNVSTLELGDSALYLCASSLRENYGYTFGSGTRLTVV.

The CDR3 here is CASSPLSGGGNEQFF. CDR3 bases: TGTGCCAGCAGCCCCTTATCCGGGGGAGGGAATGAGCAGTTCTTC. The genes are TRBV9 and TRBJ2-1; TRBD2 agrees at 7 bases. This CDR3 is built from 15 residues. Per the germline V gene, CDR1 is SGDLS and CDR2 is YYNGEE. Trimming at V came to 4 bases and at J to 7 bases, leaving 11 bases not matched to a gene.

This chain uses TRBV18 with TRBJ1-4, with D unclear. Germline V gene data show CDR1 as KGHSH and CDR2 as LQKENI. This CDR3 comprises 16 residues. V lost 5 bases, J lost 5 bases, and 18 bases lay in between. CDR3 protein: CASSSPVYRRNEKLFF. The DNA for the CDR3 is TGTGCCAGCTCATCCCCAGTTTACAGACGGAATGAAAAACTGTTTTTT.

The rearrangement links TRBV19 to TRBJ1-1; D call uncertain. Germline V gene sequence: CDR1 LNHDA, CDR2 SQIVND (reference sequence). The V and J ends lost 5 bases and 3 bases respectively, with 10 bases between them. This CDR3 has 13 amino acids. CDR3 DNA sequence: TGTGCCAGTAGTGAGGGTACGTACACTGAAGCTTTCTTT. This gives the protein CASSEGTYTEAFF.

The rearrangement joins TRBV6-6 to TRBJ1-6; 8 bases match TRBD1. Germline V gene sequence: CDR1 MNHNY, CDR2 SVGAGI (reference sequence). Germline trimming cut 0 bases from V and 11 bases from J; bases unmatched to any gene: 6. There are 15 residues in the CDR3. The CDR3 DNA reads TGTGCCAGCAGTTACTCGGGCAGGGGGCGCGCACCCCTCCACTTT. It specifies CASSYSGRGRAPLHF.

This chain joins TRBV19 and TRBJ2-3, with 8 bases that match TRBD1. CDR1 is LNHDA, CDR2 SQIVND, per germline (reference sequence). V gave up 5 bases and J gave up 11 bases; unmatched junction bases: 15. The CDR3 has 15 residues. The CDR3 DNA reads TGTGCCAGTAGTTCTACCGGGACAGGTACCGTGGGGCAGTATTTT. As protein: CASSSTGTGTVGQYF.

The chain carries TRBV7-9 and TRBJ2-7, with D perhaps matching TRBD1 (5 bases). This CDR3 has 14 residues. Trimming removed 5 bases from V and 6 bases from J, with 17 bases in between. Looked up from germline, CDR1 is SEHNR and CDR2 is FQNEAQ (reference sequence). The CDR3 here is CASSHYEGAFEQYF. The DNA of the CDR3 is TGTGCCAGCAGCCACTACGAAGGGGCTTTCGAGCAGTACTTC.

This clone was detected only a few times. DNA of the CDR3: TGCGCCAGCAAGTCGGGACAGGGGGCGAATGAGCAGTTCTTC. It encodes CASKSGQGANEQFF. The V gene is TRBV10-1, the J gene TRBJ2-1; 12 nucleotides line up with TRBD1. This CDR3 contains 14 residues. After removal of 7 bases from V and 7 bases from J, the junction contained 5 bases not matched to a gene. The germline V gene encodes CDR1 WNHNN and CDR2 SYGVQD (reference sequence).

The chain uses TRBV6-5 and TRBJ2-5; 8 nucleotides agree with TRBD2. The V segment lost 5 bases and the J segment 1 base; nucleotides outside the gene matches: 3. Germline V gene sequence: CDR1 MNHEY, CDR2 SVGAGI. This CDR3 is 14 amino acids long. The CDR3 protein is CASSRAGGQETQYF. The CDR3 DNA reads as TGTGCCAGCAGTCGCGCGGGGGGCCAAGAGACCCAGTACTTC.

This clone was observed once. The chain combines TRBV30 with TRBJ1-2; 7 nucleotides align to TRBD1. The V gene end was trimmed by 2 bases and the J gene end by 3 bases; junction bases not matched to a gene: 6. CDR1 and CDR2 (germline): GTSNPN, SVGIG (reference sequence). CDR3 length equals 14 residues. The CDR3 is CAWSLTGEYYGYTF. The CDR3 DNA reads TGTGCCTGGAGTCTTACAGGGGAGTACTATGGCTACACCTTC.